The 8 T cell receptor beta chains below were found in one sample sequenced in a study of cytomegalovirus exposure and HLA in healthy donors. Sequenced by immunoSEQ multiplex PCR; TCRdb stores in-frame clones only, minus some. The sample consists of fewer than 300,000 clones, 85% to 90% of them appearing once. Sample: PBMCs. The receptors originated from a woman younger than 35 in good health and CMV-seronegative.

The rearrangement joins TRBV25-1 to TRBJ1-2, with D unresolved. Germline CDR1 reads MGHDK; CDR2 reads SYGVNS. This CDR3 is 13 amino acids long. Trimming took 3 bases from V and 8 from J, leaving 13 bases between them. CDR3 residues: CASSEEAREGYTF. CDR3 bases: TGTGCCAGCAGTGAGGAGGCCCGGGAGGGCTACACCTTC.

The chain carries TRBV5-1 and TRBJ1-1; D gene unclear. The CDR3 length is 14 residues. Germline V gene sequence: CDR1 SGHRS, CDR2 YFSETQ. V shed 2 bases and J shed 1 base, with 9 bases lying between them. The CDR3 sequence is CASSLNAANTEAFF. DNA for the CDR3: TGCGCCAGCAGCTTAAATGCGGCGAACACTGAAGCTTTCTTT.

As to this clone: In the same sample, other DNA sequences code for this CDR3. The chain has TRBV9 and TRBJ2-1; D unclear. CDR1 is SGDLS, CDR2 YYNGEE, per germline. The V end was cut by 0 bases, the J end by 2 bases, with 3 bases between. The length of the CDR3 is 13 residues. The CDR3 sequence: CASSVGAYNEQFF. The CDR3 nucleotides are TGTGCCAGCAGCGTAGGCGCCTACAATGAGCAGTTCTTC.

This chain uses TRBV7-9 with TRBJ1-1; D remains ambiguous. CDR1 is SEHNR, CDR2 FQNEAQ, per germline (reference sequence). The CDR3 has 11 amino acids. The V end was cut by 6 bases, the J end by 7 bases, with 9 bases between. The DNA of the CDR3 is TGTGCCAGCAGTTCCCTTATTGAAGCTTTCTTT. Protein product: CASSSLIEAFF.

The chain has TRBV7-2 and TRBJ2-5; 10 positions match TRBD2. The V and J ends lost 5 bases and 4 bases, in that order; junction bases with no gene match: 1. The V gene's germline CDR1 is SGHTA and CDR2 FQGNSA. The CDR3 has 13 amino acids. CDR3 sequence reads: CASSKRGGETQYF. The DNA for the CDR3 is TGTGCCAGCAGCAAGCGGGGGGGAGAGACCCAGTACTTC.

The chain's CDR3 is CASSDGREWQPQHF. CDR3 DNA: TGTGCCAGCAGTGACGGACGGGAATGGCAGCCCCAGCATTTT. The V call is TRBV6-1, the J call TRBJ1-5; D unclear. V lost 3 bases to trimming and J lost 7 bases, with 13 bases between them. Germline V gives CDR1 MNHNS, CDR2 SASEGT. The CDR3 consists of 14 residues.

This chain connects TRBV6-5 to TRBJ2-7, with TRBD2 as a possible D gene (5 bases). CDR3 size: 10 residues. Germline loops: CDR1 MNHEY, CDR2 SVGAGI. The CDR3 bases are TGTGGCGGGTCGAGGAACGAGCAGTACTTC. The encoded protein is CGGSRNEQYF.

The genes are TRBV6-5 and TRBJ1-2; 8 bases align to TRBD1. The CDR3 contains 12 residues. Per germline, CDR1 MNHEY and CDR2 SVGAGI. V shed 7 bases and J 7 bases; nucleotides not matched to a gene: 5. The CDR3, as DNA: TGTGCCAGCACCCGACAGGGGTCTGGCTACACCTTC. Its protein product is CASTRQGSGYTF.